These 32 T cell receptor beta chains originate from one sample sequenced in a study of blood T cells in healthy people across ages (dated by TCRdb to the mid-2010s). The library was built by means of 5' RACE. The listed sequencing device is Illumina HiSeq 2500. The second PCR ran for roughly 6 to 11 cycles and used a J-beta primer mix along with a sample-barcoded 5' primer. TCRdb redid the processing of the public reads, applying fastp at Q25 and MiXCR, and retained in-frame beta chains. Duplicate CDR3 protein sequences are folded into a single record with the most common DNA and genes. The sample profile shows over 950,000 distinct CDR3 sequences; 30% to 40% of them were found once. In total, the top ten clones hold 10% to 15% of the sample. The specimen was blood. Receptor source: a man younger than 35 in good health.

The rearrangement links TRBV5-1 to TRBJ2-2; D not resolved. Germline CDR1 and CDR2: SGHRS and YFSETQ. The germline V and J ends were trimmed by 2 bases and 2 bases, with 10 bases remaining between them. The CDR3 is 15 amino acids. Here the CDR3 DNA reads TGCGCCAGCAGCTTATCGGGCCTAAACACCGGGGAGCTGTTTTTT. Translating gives CASSLSGLNTGELFF.

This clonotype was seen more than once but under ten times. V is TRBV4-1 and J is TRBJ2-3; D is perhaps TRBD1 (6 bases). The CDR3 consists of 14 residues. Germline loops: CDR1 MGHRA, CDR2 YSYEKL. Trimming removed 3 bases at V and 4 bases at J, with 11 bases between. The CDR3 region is CASSHTGSPDTQYF. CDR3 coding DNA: TGCGCCAGCAGCCACACAGGGTCTCCAGATACGCAGTATTTT.

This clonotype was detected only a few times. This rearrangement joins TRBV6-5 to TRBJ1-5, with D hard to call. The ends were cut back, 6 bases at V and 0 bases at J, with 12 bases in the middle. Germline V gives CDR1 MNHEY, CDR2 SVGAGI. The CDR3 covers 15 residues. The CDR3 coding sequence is TGTGCCAGCAGGCCAACATCATATAGCAATCAGCCCCAGCATTTT. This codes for CASRPTSYSNQPQHF.

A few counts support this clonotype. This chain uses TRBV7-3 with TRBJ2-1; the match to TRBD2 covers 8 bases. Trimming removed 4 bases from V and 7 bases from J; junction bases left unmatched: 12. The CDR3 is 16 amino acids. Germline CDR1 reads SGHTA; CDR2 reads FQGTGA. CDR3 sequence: CASSSTTSGGLNEQFF. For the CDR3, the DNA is TGTGCCAGCAGCTCAACGACGAGCGGGGGTTTAAATGAGCAGTTCTTC.

The CDR3 region has the DNA TGTGCCAGCTCGACGCTCGGGCAGGGGGTATACTATGGCTACACCTTC. It translates to CASSTLGQGVYYGYTF. The genes are TRBV28 and TRBJ1-2; 7 bases map to TRBD1. Trimming took 8 bases from V and 3 from J; bases not matched to a gene: 15. The CDR3 is made up of 16 amino acids. CDR1 MDHEN and CDR2 SYDVKM come from the germline V gene.

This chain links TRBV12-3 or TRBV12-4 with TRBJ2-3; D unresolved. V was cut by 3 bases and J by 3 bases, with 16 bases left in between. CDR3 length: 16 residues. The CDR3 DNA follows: TGTGCCAGCAGTTTCCGACTCTCCACCTATACAGATACGCAGTATTTT. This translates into CASSFRLSTYTDTQYF.

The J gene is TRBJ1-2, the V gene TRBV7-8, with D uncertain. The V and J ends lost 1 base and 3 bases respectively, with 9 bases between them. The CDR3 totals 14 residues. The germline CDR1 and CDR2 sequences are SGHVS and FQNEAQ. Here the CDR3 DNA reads TGTGCCAGCAGCTTAGTAGAAGCGGACTATGGCTACACCTTC. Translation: CASSLVEADYGYTF.

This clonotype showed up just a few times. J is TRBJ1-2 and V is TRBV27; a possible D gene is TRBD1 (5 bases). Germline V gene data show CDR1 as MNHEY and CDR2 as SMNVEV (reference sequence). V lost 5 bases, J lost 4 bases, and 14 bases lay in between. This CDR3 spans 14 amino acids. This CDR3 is CASSPGSGSYGYTF. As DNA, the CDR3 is TGTGCCAGCAGTCCCGGGTCAGGGAGCTATGGCTACACCTTC.

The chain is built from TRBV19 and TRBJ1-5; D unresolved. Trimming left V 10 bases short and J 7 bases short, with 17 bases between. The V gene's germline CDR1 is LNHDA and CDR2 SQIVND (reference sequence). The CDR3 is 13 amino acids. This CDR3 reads CATSTTQSQPQHF. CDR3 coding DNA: TGTGCCACCTCAACGACTCAAAGCCAGCCCCAGCATTTT.

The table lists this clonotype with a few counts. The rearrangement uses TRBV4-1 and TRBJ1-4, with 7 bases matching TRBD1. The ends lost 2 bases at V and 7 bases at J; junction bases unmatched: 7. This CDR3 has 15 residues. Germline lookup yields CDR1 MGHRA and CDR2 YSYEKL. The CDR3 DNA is TGCGCCAGCAGCCAATCGACAGGGTATGGTGAAAAACTGTTTTTT. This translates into CASSQSTGYGEKLFF.

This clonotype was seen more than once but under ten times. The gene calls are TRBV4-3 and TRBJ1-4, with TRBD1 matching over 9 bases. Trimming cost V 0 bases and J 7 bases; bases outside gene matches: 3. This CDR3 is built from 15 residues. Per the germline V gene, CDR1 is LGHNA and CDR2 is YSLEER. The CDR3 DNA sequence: TGCGCCAGCAGCCAAGATGTGACAGGGGGTGAAAAACTGTTTTTT. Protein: CASSQDVTGGEKLFF.

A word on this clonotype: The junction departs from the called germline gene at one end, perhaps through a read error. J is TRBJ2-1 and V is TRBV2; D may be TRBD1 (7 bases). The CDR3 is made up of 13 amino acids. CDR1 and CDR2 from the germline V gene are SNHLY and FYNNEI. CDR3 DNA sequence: TGTGCCCGCAGTCAGCTTCAGGGGGGTGAGCAGTTCTTC. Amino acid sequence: CARSQLQGGEQFF.

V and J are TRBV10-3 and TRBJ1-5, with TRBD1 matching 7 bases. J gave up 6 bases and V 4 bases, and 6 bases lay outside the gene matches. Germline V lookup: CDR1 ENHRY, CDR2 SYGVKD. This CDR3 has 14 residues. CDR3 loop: CAISGGDSPQPQHF. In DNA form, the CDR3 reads TGTGCCATCAGTGGGGGGGACAGTCCTCAGCCCCAGCATTTT.

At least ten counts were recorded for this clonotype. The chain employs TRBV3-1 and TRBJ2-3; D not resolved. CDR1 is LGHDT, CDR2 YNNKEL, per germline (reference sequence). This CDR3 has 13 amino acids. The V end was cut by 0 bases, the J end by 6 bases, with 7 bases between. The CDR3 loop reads CASSQDLKDTQYF. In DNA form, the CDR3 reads TGTGCCAGCAGCCAAGATCTAAAGGATACGCAGTATTTT.

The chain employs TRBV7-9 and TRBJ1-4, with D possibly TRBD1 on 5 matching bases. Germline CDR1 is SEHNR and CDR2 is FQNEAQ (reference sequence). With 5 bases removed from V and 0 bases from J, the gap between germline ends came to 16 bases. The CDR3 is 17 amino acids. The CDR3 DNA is TGTGCCAGCAGCCCCCGAGGTGGAGGGGCAACTAATGAAAAACTGTTTTTT. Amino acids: CASSPRGGGATNEKLFF.

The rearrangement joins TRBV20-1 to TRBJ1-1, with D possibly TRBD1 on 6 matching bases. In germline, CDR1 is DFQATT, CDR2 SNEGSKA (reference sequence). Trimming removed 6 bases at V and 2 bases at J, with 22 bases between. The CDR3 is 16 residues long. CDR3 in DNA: TGCAGTGCCCCGGTACAATATGACAGGCGTAACACTGAAGCTTTCTTT. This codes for CSAPVQYDRRNTEAFF.

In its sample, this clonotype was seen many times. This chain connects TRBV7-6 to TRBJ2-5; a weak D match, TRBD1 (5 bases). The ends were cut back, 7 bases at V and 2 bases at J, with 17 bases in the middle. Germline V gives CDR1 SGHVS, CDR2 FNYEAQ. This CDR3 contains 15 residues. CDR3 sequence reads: CASNQMTVAQETQYF. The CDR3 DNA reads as TGTGCCAGCAACCAGATGACAGTCGCACAAGAGACCCAGTACTTC.

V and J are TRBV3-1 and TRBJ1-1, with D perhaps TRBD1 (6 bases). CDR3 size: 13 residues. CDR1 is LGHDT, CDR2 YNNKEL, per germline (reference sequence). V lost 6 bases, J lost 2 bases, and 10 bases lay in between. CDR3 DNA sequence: TGTGCCAGCAGTACGGACAGCAACACTGAAGCTTTCTTT. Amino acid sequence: CASSTDSNTEAFF.

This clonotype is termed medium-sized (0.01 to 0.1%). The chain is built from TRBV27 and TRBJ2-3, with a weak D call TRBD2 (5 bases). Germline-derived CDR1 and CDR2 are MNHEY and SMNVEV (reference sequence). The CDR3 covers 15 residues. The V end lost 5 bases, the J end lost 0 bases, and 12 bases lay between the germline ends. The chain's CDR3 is CASSPELESTDTQYF. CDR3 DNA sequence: TGTGCCAGCAGTCCAGAACTAGAAAGCACAGATACGCAGTATTTT.

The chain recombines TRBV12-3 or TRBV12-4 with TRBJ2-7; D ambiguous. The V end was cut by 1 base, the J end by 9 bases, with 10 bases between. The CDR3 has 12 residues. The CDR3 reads CASSLEPIGQYF. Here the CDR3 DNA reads TGTGCCAGCAGTTTAGAGCCAATCGGGCAGTACTTC.

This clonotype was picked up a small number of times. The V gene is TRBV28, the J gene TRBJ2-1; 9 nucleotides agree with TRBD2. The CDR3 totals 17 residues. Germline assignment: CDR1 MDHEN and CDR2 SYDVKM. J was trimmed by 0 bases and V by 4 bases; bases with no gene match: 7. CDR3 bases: TGTGCCAGCAGTTCGATAGCGGGGGCGAGCTCCTACAATGAGCAGTTCTTC. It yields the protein CASSSIAGASSYNEQFF.

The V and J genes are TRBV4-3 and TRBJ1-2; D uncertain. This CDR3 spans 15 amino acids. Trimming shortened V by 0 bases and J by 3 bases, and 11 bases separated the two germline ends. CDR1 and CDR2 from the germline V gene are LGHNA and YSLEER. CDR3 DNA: TGCGCCAGCAGCCAAGACCCAGGTTCGGACTATGGCTACACCTTC. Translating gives CASSQDPGSDYGYTF.

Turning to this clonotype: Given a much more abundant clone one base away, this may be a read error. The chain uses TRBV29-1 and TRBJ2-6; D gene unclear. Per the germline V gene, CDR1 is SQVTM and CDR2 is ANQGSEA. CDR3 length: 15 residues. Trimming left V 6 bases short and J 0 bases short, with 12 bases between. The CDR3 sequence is CSVERASSGANVLTF. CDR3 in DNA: TGCAGCGTGGAACGAGCGAGCTCTGGGGCCAACGTCCTGACTTTC.

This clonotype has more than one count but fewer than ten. DNA for the CDR3: TGTGCCAGCAGCCAAGGTGGAACAGAGGGACAGACGGTGTTCTTC. It yields the protein CASSQGGTEGQTVFF. The chain combines TRBV3-1 with TRBJ2-1; 7 bases align to TRBD1. This CDR3 contains 15 residues. Germline V gene lookup returns CDR1 LGHDT and CDR2 YNNKEL (reference sequence). J lost 15 bases, V lost 1 base, and 15 bases had no gene match.

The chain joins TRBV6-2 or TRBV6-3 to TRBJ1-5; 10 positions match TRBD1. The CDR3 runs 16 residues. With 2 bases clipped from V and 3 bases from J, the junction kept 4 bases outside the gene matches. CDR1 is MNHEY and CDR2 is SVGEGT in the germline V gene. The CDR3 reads CASSYPDRGVNQPQHF. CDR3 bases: TGTGCCAGCAGTTACCCGGACAGGGGGGTCAATCAGCCCCAGCATTTT.

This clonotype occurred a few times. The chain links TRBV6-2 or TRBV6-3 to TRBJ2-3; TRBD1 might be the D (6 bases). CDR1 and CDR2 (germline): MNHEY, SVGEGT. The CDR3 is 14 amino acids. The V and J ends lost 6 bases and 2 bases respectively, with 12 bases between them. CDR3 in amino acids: CASSDQGSTDTQYF. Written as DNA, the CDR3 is TGTGCCAGCAGCGATCAGGGGTCCACAGATACGCAGTATTTT.

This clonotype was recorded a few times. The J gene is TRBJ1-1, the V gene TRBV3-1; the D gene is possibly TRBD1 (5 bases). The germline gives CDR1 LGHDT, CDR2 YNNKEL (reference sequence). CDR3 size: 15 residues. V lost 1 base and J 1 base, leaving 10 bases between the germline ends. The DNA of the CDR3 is TGTGCCAGCAGCCAAGGCAGGGTGAAGAACACTGAAGCTTTCTTT. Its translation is CASSQGRVKNTEAFF.

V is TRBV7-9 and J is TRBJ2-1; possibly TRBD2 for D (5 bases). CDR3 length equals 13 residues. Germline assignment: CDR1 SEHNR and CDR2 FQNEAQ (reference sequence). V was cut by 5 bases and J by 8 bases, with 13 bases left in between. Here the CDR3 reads CASSPIWGDEQFF. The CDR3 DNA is TGTGCCAGCAGCCCCATTTGGGGAGATGAGCAGTTCTTC.

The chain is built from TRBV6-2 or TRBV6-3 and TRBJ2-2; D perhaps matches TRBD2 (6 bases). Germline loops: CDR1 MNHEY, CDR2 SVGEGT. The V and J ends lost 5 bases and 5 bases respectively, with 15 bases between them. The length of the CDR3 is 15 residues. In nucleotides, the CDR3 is TGTGCCAGCAGTCACGGAGGGGTAGAGACCGGGGAGCTGTTTTTT. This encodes CASSHGGVETGELFF.

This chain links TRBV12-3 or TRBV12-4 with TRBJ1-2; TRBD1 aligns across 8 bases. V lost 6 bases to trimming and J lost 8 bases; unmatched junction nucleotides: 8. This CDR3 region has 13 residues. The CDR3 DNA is TGTGCCAGCAGCAAGACAGGGGAATCGGGCTACACCTTC. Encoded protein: CASSKTGESGYTF.

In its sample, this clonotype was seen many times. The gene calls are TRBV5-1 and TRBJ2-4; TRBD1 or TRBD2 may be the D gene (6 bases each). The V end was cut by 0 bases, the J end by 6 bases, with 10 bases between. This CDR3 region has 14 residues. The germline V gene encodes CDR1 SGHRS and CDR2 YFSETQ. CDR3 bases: TGCGCCAGCAGCTTGGCGGGGGCACCAAACATTCAGTACTTC. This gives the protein CASSLAGAPNIQYF.

Here the CDR3 DNA reads TGTGCCAGCAGTGAGGAGGGTGAAGCTTTCTTT. Translation: CASSEEGEAFF. The genes are TRBV2 and TRBJ1-1; D is undetermined. Per the germline V gene, CDR1 is SNHLY and CDR2 is FYNNEI. The V and J ends lost 3 bases and 7 bases respectively, with 6 bases between them. The CDR3 has 11 amino acids.